What follows describes a single T cell receptor (beta chain). The sample belongs to a study of patients and donors after allogeneic stem cell transplantation. MiXCR, applied by TCRdb to the RT-PCR reads, yields one record per CDR3 protein. Of about 160,000 distinct CDR3 sequences listed, 30% to 45% were seen once; the top ten hold roughly 50%. Trimming pared 7 bases from V and 0 bases from J, leaving 8 bases between. The CDR3 has 13 residues. J is TRBJ2-3 and V is TRBV12-3 or TRBV12-4; D unclear. The clonotype comes from a human donor who was either an allogeneic HSCT recipient or a stem cell or donor lymphocyte infusion donor (not recorded which). It is not recorded whose cells these are; they may come from a transplant donor. Sequencing was carried out using blood, either unsorted or a sorted T cell fraction (not recorded which). The CDR3, as DNA: TGTGCCAGCACCTTTGCTAGCACAGATACGCAGTATTTT. Protein: CASTFASTDTQYF.